This T cell receptor beta chain was retrieved from a study of glioma-infiltrating T cells after dendritic cell vaccination. Study-wide findings and caveats: Complete blood and tumor specimen sets were limited to few patients.

Trimming cost V 3 bases and J 8 bases, with 10 bases left between them. This CDR3 spans 13 amino acids. Germline assignment: CDR1 MNHNS and CDR2 SASEGT. Assay: immunoSEQ multiplex PCR; the TCRdb copy retains only in-frame clones and omits some. The sample has some 110,000 clones, almost 90% seen once. This clone appeared a single time. Its antigen is as yet unknown. Time point given: after dendritic cell vaccination, including at tumor progression/relapse. The sample in question was blood, obtained after dendritic cell vaccination. The receptor comes from a human donor with glioblastoma. The chain employs TRBV6-1 and TRBJ2-2; the D gene is possibly TRBD2 (5 bases). CDR3 residues: CASSELGVGELFF. The CDR3 coding sequence is TGTGCCAGCAGTGAGTTGGGAGTTGGGGAGCTGTTTTTT.